Presented here are 22 T cell receptor beta chains from one specimen sequenced in a study of CD8+ T cells in alopecia areata. Extracted RNA was reverse transcribed, and the resulting cDNA served as sequencing template. Clones were sequenced by immunoSEQ multiplex PCR, and TCRdb holds only the in-frame ones, with some missing. Here the sample spans about 200,000 clones, 58% being singletons. Treatment described: oral pan-JAK inhibitor, 5-10 mg twice daily. Sequenced here: CD4+ T cells sorted from blood, sampled at week 24, from a patient treated with tofacitinib. These TCRs come from a human donor with alopecia areata.

The chain recombines TRBV5-1 with TRBJ1-1; D uncertain. V dropped 0 bases and J dropped 3 bases, with 12 bases sitting between them. The CDR3 contains 15 residues. Germline V gene sequence: CDR1 SGHRS, CDR2 YFSETQ. CDR3 nucleotide sequence: TGCGCCAGCAGCTTGGCGGGGAGGGTGGACACTGAAGCTTTCTTT. Protein: CASSLAGRVDTEAFF.

The chain is built from TRBV18 and TRBJ1-2, with unresolved D. The CDR3 is made up of 14 amino acids. V was clipped by 1 base and J by 3 bases, with 9 bases between them. CDR1 is KGHSH and CDR2 is LQKENI in the germline V gene. The CDR3 is CASSPQTEDYGYTF. The DNA of the CDR3 is TGTGCCAGCTCACCACAAACAGAAGACTATGGCTACACCTTC. Looking up the rest from reference TRBV18 and TRBJ1-2 gives the full variable domain: NAGVMQNPRHLVRRRGQEARLRCSPMKGHSHVYWYRQLPEEGLKFMVYLQKENIIDESGMPKERFSAEFPKEGPSILRIQQVVRGDSAAYFCASSPQTEDYGYTFGSGTRLTVV.

The sample holds one count of this clone. This chain connects TRBV13 to TRBJ1-4; no reliable D call. The CDR3 is 15 amino acids. The V gene's germline CDR1 is PRHDT and CDR2 FYEKMQ (reference sequence). V was cut by 4 bases and J by 8 bases, with 17 bases left in between. CDR3 region: CASSSHGPGGEKLFF. In nucleotides, the CDR3 is TGTGCCAGCAGCTCGCACGGCCCCGGTGGGGAAAAACTGTTTTTT.

V and J are TRBV30 and TRBJ2-3; TRBD2 matches 9 bases. CDR1 is GTSNPN, CDR2 SVGIG, per germline (reference sequence). J was trimmed by 0 bases and V by 7 bases; bases with no gene match: 8. CDR3 length: 15 amino acids. Here the CDR3 reads CALKRLAASTDTQYF. The CDR3 DNA is TGTGCCTTGAAAAGACTAGCGGCTAGCACAGATACGCAGTATTTT. The entire variable domain, with the rest obtained from reference TRBV30 and TRBJ2-3, is as follows: SQTIHQWPATLVQPVGSPLSLECTVEGTSNPNLYWYRQAAGRGLQLLFYSVGIGQISSEVPQNLSASRPQDRQFILSSKKLLLSDSGFYLCALKRLAASTDTQYFGPGTRLTVL.

The chain uses TRBV7-9 and TRBJ2-3; no clear D. Trimming stripped 6 bases from V and 2 bases from J, with 12 bases between. This CDR3 is built from 14 residues. Germline CDR1 reads SEHNR; CDR2 reads FQNEAQ (reference sequence). CDR3 loop: CASRSGETTDTQYF. The CDR3 coding sequence is TGTGCCAGCAGGTCTGGCGAGACCACAGATACGCAGTATTTT.

The chain uses TRBV7-2 and TRBJ2-3; TRBD2 is a possible D gene (5 bases). Per the germline V gene, CDR1 is SGHTA and CDR2 is FQGNSA. Between the trimmed V and J ends, which lost 5 bases and 1 base, there was a span of 16 bases. The CDR3 runs to 16 residues. The CDR3 here is CASSIRPNSGTDTQYF. In DNA, the CDR3 is TGTGCCAGCAGCATACGCCCGAATAGCGGCACAGATACGCAGTATTTT.

A word on this clone: Other nucleotide sequences from this sample produce the same CDR3. This sequence joins TRBV9 and TRBJ1-1; TRBD1 might be the D (5 bases). Between the trimmed V and J ends, which lost 3 bases and 8 bases, there was a span of 17 bases. This CDR3 has 14 amino acids. CDR1 is SGDLS, CDR2 YYNGEE, per germline. The CDR3 bases are TGTGCCAGCAGCGCCAAGACAGACGGAACCGAAGCTTTCTTT. Translation gives CASSAKTDGTEAFF. The full variable domain, rest sourced from reference TRBV9 and TRBJ1-1, is DSGVTQTPKHLITATGQRVTLRCSPRSGDLSVYWYQQSLDQGLQFLIQYYNGEERAKGNILERFSAQQFPDLHSELNLSSLELGDSALYFCASSAKTDGTEAFFGQGTRLTVV.

The chain employs TRBV10-3 and TRBJ1-1; D ambiguous. Per the germline V gene, CDR1 is ENHRY and CDR2 is SYGVKD. This CDR3 contains 16 residues. The germline V and J ends were trimmed by 6 bases and 1 base, with 18 bases remaining between them. CDR3 DNA: TGTGCCATCAGCGGATTGGGGTTTCGGGGGAACACTGAAGCTTTCTTT. It yields the protein CAISGLGFRGNTEAFF.

The V gene is TRBV2, the J gene TRBJ1-6; D remains ambiguous. The CDR3 extends over 15 amino acids. V was shortened by 5 bases and J by 7 bases, with 15 bases between the two germline ends. The germline V gene has CDR1 SNHLY and CDR2 FYNNEI. Here the CDR3 reads CASSPTGFGNSPLHF. The CDR3 nucleotides are TGTGCCAGCAGTCCTACCGGGTTCGGGAATTCACCCCTCCACTTT.

This clone was seen only a few times. This chain uses TRBV7-9 with TRBJ2-6; the D is unclear. Germline V CDR1 and CDR2: SEHNR, FQNEAQ (reference sequence). Between the trimmed V and J ends, which lost 6 bases and 0 bases, there was a span of 12 bases. The CDR3 loop spans 16 amino acids. This CDR3 reads CASSQLFRSGANVLTF. The CDR3 coding sequence is TGTGCCAGCAGTCAGTTGTTTCGCTCTGGGGCCAACGTCCTGACTTTC.

This clone was found many times. The chain joins TRBV28 to TRBJ2-3, with TRBD1 as a possible D gene (7 bases). Germline V gene sequence: CDR1 MDHEN, CDR2 SYDVKM. V lost 2 bases to trimming and J lost 2 bases, with 17 bases between them. The CDR3 loop spans 17 amino acids. CDR3 amino acids: CASSLLATGEDTDTQYF. CDR3 in DNA: TGTGCCAGCAGTTTACTGGCCACAGGGGAGGACACAGATACGCAGTATTTT. The whole variable domain, filled in from reference TRBV28 and TRBJ2-3, reads DVKVTQSSRYLVKRTGEKVFLECVQDMDHENMFWYRQDPGLGLRLIYFSYDVKMKEKGDIPEGYSVSREKKERFSLILESASTNQTSMYLCASSLLATGEDTDTQYFGPGTRLTVL.

In DNA form, the CDR3 reads TGTGCCAGCAGGACTAGCGACTCCTACAATGAGCAGTTCTTC. Protein sequence: CASRTSDSYNEQFF. This rearrangement joins TRBV28 to TRBJ2-1; 8 positions agree with TRBD2. Germline lookup yields CDR1 MDHEN and CDR2 SYDVKM. V lost 6 bases, J lost 0 bases, and 1 base stayed unmatched. This CDR3 has 14 residues.

To note about this clone: This CDR3 is also generated by other DNA sequences in the sample. This chain uses TRBV7-8 with TRBJ2-5; no firm D call. V lost 2 bases, J lost 1 base, and 2 bases lay in between. Germline V lookup: CDR1 SGHVS, CDR2 FQNEAQ. CDR3 length equals 12 residues. For the CDR3, the DNA is TGTGCCAGCAGCTTATTCCAAGAGACCCAGTACTTC. This sequence encodes CASSLFQETQYF.

This clone was seen a handful of times. The genes are TRBV6-1 and TRBJ2-1; TRBD2 matches 14 bases. This CDR3 comprises 16 residues. Germline lookup yields CDR1 MNHNS and CDR2 SASEGT. Trimming cost V 4 bases and J 9 bases; bases outside gene matches: 8. The chain's CDR3 is CASSAPTSGGAFEQFF. The DNA for the CDR3 is TGTGCCAGCAGTGCCCCGACTAGCGGGGGGGCTTTTGAGCAGTTCTTC.

V gene TRBV15 combines with J gene TRBJ2-3; 15 bases are shared with TRBD2. The CDR3 contains 18 residues. The germline V gene encodes CDR1 LNHNV and CDR2 YYDKDF (reference sequence). Unmatched junction bases numbered 7, after V lost 0 bases and J lost 6 bases. CDR3 sequence reads: CATSRELMGLAGGDTQYF. CDR3 DNA: TGTGCCACCAGCAGAGAGTTAATGGGACTAGCGGGAGGTGATACGCAGTATTTT.

V is TRBV5-4 and J is TRBJ2-5; no definite D call. The CDR3 spans 13 residues. The V end lost 1 base, the J end lost 0 bases, and 4 bases lay between the germline ends. The germline CDR1 and CDR2 sequences are SGHNT and YYREEE (reference sequence). CDR3 sequence reads: CASSLRYQETQYF. CDR3 nucleotides: TGTGCCAGCAGCTTGCGGTACCAAGAGACCCAGTACTTC.

The J gene is TRBJ1-2, the V gene TRBV27; a possible D gene is TRBD1 (5 bases). Germline-derived CDR1 and CDR2 are MNHEY and SMNVEV (reference sequence). Trimming took off 8 bases at V and 3 bases at J, with 10 bases between the two ends. The CDR3 is made up of 12 amino acids. CDR3 sequence: CASGVGDYGYTF. CDR3 DNA: TGTGCCAGCGGGGTAGGGGACTATGGCTACACCTTC.

The chain is built from TRBV10-3 and TRBJ1-3; no clear D. The CDR3 consists of 16 residues. Germline V gene lookup returns CDR1 ENHRY and CDR2 SYGVKD. Trimming stripped 0 bases from V and 0 bases from J, with 9 bases between. The CDR3 spells CAISESIGSSGNTIYF. CDR3 coding DNA: TGTGCCATCAGTGAGTCGATCGGGAGCTCTGGAAACACCATATATTTT.

This clone was counted a few times. The chain recombines TRBV10-3 with TRBJ2-3; 11 bases align to TRBD2. V dropped 5 bases and J dropped 3; count of bases not matched to a gene: 1. Per the germline V gene, CDR1 is ENHRY and CDR2 is SYGVKD. This CDR3 has 14 residues. The CDR3 loop reads CAISPSGGTDTQYF. The CDR3, as DNA: TGTGCCATCAGTCCTAGCGGGGGGACAGATACGCAGTATTTT.

This clone was counted a single time. The V and J genes are TRBV27 and TRBJ2-7; 7 nucleotides match TRBD1. V was clipped by 2 bases and J by 0 bases; unmatched bases: 1. The CDR3 loop spans 14 amino acids. Germline V gives CDR1 MNHEY, CDR2 SMNVEV (reference sequence). CDR3 bases: TGTGCCAGCAGTTTAGGGGACAGCTCCTACGAGCAGTACTTC. It is translated as CASSLGDSSYEQYF.

The chain uses TRBV27 and TRBJ2-3, with TRBD2 identical over 11 bases. The CDR3 runs 15 residues. V dropped 6 bases and J dropped 5; count of bases not matched to a gene: 7. CDR1 and CDR2 from the germline V gene are MNHEY and SMNVEV (reference sequence). CDR3 coding DNA: TGTGCCAGCAGCCTTAGCGGGGGGGCCGTAGATACGCAGTATTTT. Its protein product is CASSLSGGAVDTQYF.

This sequence joins TRBV29-1 and TRBJ2-1; 9 bases match TRBD2. V shed 6 bases and J 2 bases; nucleotides not matched to a gene: 2. CDR1 and CDR2 from the germline V gene are SQVTM and ANQGSEA. CDR3 size: 13 residues. CDR3: CSVTSGPYNEQFF. DNA of the CDR3: TGCAGCGTGACTAGCGGCCCCTACAATGAGCAGTTCTTC.